This T cell receptor (beta chain) was identified in a study of blood T cell repertoires in COVID-19. Looking at the study overall: PBMCs, B-cell-depleted T cells, or T cells provided the cDNA or gDNA that made up the material.

Individuals drawn from 24 US areas were about 18 to 95 years old. Recovered participants had two consecutive negative NP/OP PCR tests, healthcare professional clearance, or symptom resolution. Here immunoSEQ multiplex PCR was the method, and the copy in TCRdb shows in-frame clones only, minus some. This sample carries a few hundred thousand clones, 80% to 90% of them seen once, and the ten largest clones take more than 2%. This CDR3 has 14 amino acids. Germline V lookup: CDR1 LGHNT, CDR2 FRNRAP. V gave up 3 bases and J gave up 0 bases, with 5 bases separating them. This TCR came from a man younger than 40 who had recovered from COVID-19. Specimen: PBMCs or T cells enriched from blood (not recorded which). The chain is built from TRBV12-5 and TRBJ2-2, with D possibly matching TRBD2 (5 bases). The DNA of the CDR3 is TGTGCTAGTGGTTTACTAGCGAACACCGGGGAGCTGTTTTTT. It codes for CASGLLANTGELFF.